Listed here are 2 T cell receptor beta chains from one sample, sequenced in a study of blood T cell repertoires in COVID-19. Assay used: immunoSEQ multiplex PCR; TCRdb lists only in-frame clones, some missing. The data show 120,000 or so clones, with about 88% seen just once and approximately 1.1% held by the top ten. Input material: peripheral blood. The receptor set was obtained from a woman of 80 years or more with acute or convalescent COVID-19.

This clone was seen a single time. This sequence joins TRBV6-1 and TRBJ1-4, with TRBD1 matching over 8 bases. Germline V gene data show CDR1 as MNHNS and CDR2 as SASEGT. J lost 4 bases, V lost 2 bases, and 3 bases had no gene match. CDR3 size: 15 residues. The CDR3 here is CASSERTGINEKLFF. The CDR3, as DNA: TGTGCCAGCAGTGAAAGGACAGGGATTAATGAAAAACTGTTTTTT.

This clone was found a few times. This chain links TRBV11-3 with TRBJ2-3, with 15 bases identical to TRBD2. Germline loops: CDR1 SGHNT, CDR2 YENEEA. V gave up 5 bases and J gave up 4 bases; unmatched junction bases: 7. CDR3 length equals 17 residues. CDR3 nucleotide sequence: TGTGCCAGCAGCAGGACTAGCGGGGGGGCCTTGGCAGATACGCAGTATTTT. It codes for CASSRTSGGALADTQYF.